These 25 T cell receptor beta chains were sequenced from one sample in a study of T cell changes during pregnancy in multiple sclerosis (dated by TCRdb to about 2019). The library was prepared using the immunoSEQ multiplex PCR assay. Not all clones reach the TCRdb copy of this immuneACCESS table, which keeps in-frame sequences only. Checked studies attribute under half of the gap to unresolved V genes and leave the rest unexplained. The sample table shows 90,000 or so clones, and less than 95% are seen once. The top ten constitute around 2% of the sample. Material: peripheral blood, obtained in the first trimester of pregnancy. The receptors were gathered from a female donor in good health, enrolled as a control in a pregnancy study.

The CDR3 loop is CASSPTENYEQYF. The CDR3 DNA reads as TGTGCCAGCAGCCCGACGGAGAACTACGAGCAGTACTTC. V is TRBV7-9 and J is TRBJ2-7; D is undetermined. Germline V CDR1 and CDR2: SEHNR, FQNEAQ (reference sequence). This CDR3 comprises 13 residues. V lost 5 bases to trimming and J lost 3 bases, with 11 bases between them.

The chain couples TRBV11-2 to TRBJ2-5, with D maybe TRBD2 (7 bases). Germline-derived CDR1 and CDR2 are SGHAT and FQNNGV. The CDR3 extends over 15 amino acids. The V and J ends lost 7 bases and 5 bases respectively, with 20 bases between them. The CDR3 sequence is CASKERGGSGETQYF. The CDR3 DNA reads TGTGCCAGCAAAGAGAGGGGGGGGTCTGGGGAGACCCAGTACTTC.

The rearrangement links TRBV6-8 to TRBJ1-3; D is perhaps TRBD1 (6 bases). The CDR3 consists of 14 residues. From germline, CDR1 is MNHGY and CDR2 SAAAGT. With 2 bases removed from V and 2 bases from J, the gap between germline ends came to 7 bases. CDR3 region: CASSYNRAGNTIYF. As DNA, the CDR3 is TGTGCCAGCAGTTACAACAGGGCTGGAAACACCATATATTTT.

The genes are TRBV4-2 and TRBJ2-7; D might be TRBD2 (6 bases). The CDR3 has 14 amino acids. Germline V gene lookup returns CDR1 LGHNA and CDR2 YNFKEQ. Trimming cost V 0 bases and J 3 bases, with 9 bases left between them. The DNA for the CDR3 is TGTGCCAGCAGCCAAGAGGCGGGGTTCTACGAGCAGTACTTC. Translated, it gives CASSQEAGFYEQYF.

J is TRBJ1-5 and V is TRBV7-9; 7 nucleotides align to TRBD1. The CDR3 is 14 amino acids. Germline-derived CDR1 and CDR2 are SEHNR and FQNEAQ (reference sequence). J gave up 7 bases and V 3 bases, and 6 bases lay outside the gene matches. The CDR3 region has the DNA TGTGCCAGCAGCTTCGGACAGGAGGGACAGCCCCAGCATTTT. This gives the protein CASSFGQEGQPQHF. Using reference TRBV7-9 and TRBJ1-5 for the parts outside the CDR3, the full variable domain is DTGVSQNPRHKITKRGQNVTFRCDPISEHNRLYWYRQTLGQGPEFLTYFQNEAQLEKSRLLSDRFSAERPKGSFSTLEIQRTEQGDSAMYLCASSFGQEGQPQHFGDGTRLSIL.

Regarding this clone: One end of the junction fails to match germline, which may point to a read error. The gene calls are TRBV7-7 and TRBJ2-3, with 10 bases lining up with TRBD1. CDR3 size: 14 residues. Germline V gene lookup returns CDR1 SSHAT and CDR2 FNYEAQ (reference sequence). The CDR3 loop is CASSPTGGTDTQYF. CDR3 nucleotides: TGTGCTAGCAGCCCGACAGGGGGCACGGATACGCAGTATTTT.

V usage is TRBV6-5 and J usage is TRBJ1-1, with no clear D. CDR3 length: 13 amino acids. In germline, CDR1 is MNHEY, CDR2 SVGAGI. Trimming removed 6 bases at V and 0 bases at J, with 8 bases between. The CDR3 region is CASSQNMNTEAFF. CDR3 coding DNA: TGTGCCAGCAGCCAAAACATGAACACTGAAGCTTTCTTT.

V usage is TRBV7-2 and J usage is TRBJ1-1; TRBD1 matches 7 bases. This CDR3 has 13 residues. Looked up from germline, CDR1 is SGHTA and CDR2 is FQGNSA. The V gene end was trimmed by 3 bases and the J gene end by 6 bases; junction bases not matched to a gene: 4. The CDR3 DNA reads TGTGCCAGCAGCTTCACAGGGGCCGCTGAAGCTTTCTTT. This encodes CASSFTGAAEAFF.

Turning to this clone: A read error may produce the germline difference seen at one junction end. The chain employs TRBV2 and TRBJ1-1, with D possibly matching TRBD1 (5 bases). The V gene's germline CDR1 is SNHLY and CDR2 FYNNEI. The CDR3 length is 14 residues. The CDR3 sequence is CASSDRPDSDRVAF. For the CDR3, the DNA is TGTGCCAGCAGTGATCGACCCGACAGCGACCGTGTCGCCTTT.

This clone has only one observation. This chain uses TRBV5-8 with TRBJ1-2, with TRBD1 identical over 11 bases. Germline loops: CDR1 SGHTS, CDR2 YDEGEE. V shed 3 bases and J 2 bases; nucleotides not matched to a gene: 9. The CDR3 spans 17 residues. The CDR3, as DNA: TGTGCCAGCAGCTCGGGCTTACGGGACAGGGGGAACTATGGCTACACCTTC. It codes for CASSSGLRDRGNYGYTF.

This clone was counted once. Other nucleotide sequences in the sample specify the same CDR3. V gene TRBV11-2 combines with J gene TRBJ1-3; no reliable D call. The germline V gene has CDR1 SGHAT and CDR2 FQNNGV. V was trimmed by 1 base and J by 0 bases, leaving 7 bases between them. The CDR3 has 15 amino acids. The CDR3 nucleotides read TGTGCCAGCAGCTTAGGCACCAGCTCTGGAAACACCATATATTTT. Protein: CASSLGTSSGNTIYF.

The chain recombines TRBV7-9 with TRBJ2-2; the D is unclear. The CDR3 sequence is 12 residues long. V lost 2 bases, J lost 6 bases, and 4 bases lay in between. Germline V gene sequence: CDR1 SEHNR, CDR2 FQNEAQ (reference sequence). The CDR3 DNA reads TGTGCCAGCAGCTTATCAGCCGGGGAGCTGTTTTTT. Its protein is CASSLSAGELFF.

The V gene is TRBV14, the J gene TRBJ1-1, with a tentative D call TRBD1 (6 bases). The length of the CDR3 is 16 residues. Germline CDR1 SGHDN, CDR2 FVKESK. Between the trimmed V and J ends, which lost 3 bases and 6 bases, there was a span of 20 bases. CDR3 DNA: TGTGCCAGCAGCCACGGACAGCCGGTATATGCCTCTGAAGCTTTCTTT. Its protein is CASSHGQPVYASEAFF.

J is TRBJ2-7 and V is TRBV4-3; D gene ambiguous. V was cut by 1 base and J by 2 bases, with 12 bases left in between. The germline V gene encodes CDR1 LGHNA and CDR2 YSLEER. The CDR3 extends over 15 amino acids. The CDR3 protein is CASSQVGSGPYEQYF. CDR3 DNA: TGCGCCAGCAGCCAAGTTGGCAGTGGCCCCTACGAGCAGTACTTC.

This clone has more than one count but fewer than ten. The genes are TRBV10-1 and TRBJ2-7, with D possibly TRBD2 on 5 matching bases. CDR1 is WNHNN and CDR2 is SYGVQD in the germline V gene (reference sequence). CDR3 length: 16 amino acids. The V end was cut by 2 bases, the J end by 0 bases, with 14 bases between. CDR3 region: CASSEGGTESSYEQYF. In DNA, the CDR3 is TGCGCCAGCAGTGAGGGAGGCACCGAAAGCTCCTACGAGCAGTACTTC.

By share, this clone ranks as medium-sized. The chain recombines TRBV28 with TRBJ1-5, with a possible D match to TRBD1 (6 bases). V lost 3 bases and J 2 bases, leaving 11 bases between the germline ends. This CDR3 has 15 amino acids. In germline, CDR1 is MDHEN, CDR2 SYDVKM. CDR3 protein: CASSFPRGGNQPQHF. CDR3 in DNA: TGTGCCAGCAGTTTTCCCAGGGGAGGCAATCAGCCCCAGCATTTT.

The chain links TRBV5-1 to TRBJ2-7, with D tentatively TRBD1 (6 bases). The CDR3 runs to 14 residues. Germline lookup yields CDR1 SGHRS and CDR2 YFSETQ. V gave up 0 bases and J gave up 1 base, with 8 bases separating them. As DNA, the CDR3 is TGCGCCAGCAGCTTGGTCGACAGGTCCTACGAGCAGTACTTC. It translates to CASSLVDRSYEQYF.

The rearrangement joins TRBV5-5 to TRBJ1-4; 10 nucleotides align to TRBD1. With V trimmed by 4 bases and J by 4 bases, 10 bases remained unmatched. The length of the CDR3 is 17 residues. Germline V CDR1 and CDR2: SGHKS, YYEKEE (reference sequence). DNA of the CDR3: TGTGCCAGCAGCCCAATATCCCGGGACAGGGGTAATGAAAAACTGTTTTTT. It yields the protein CASSPISRDRGNEKLFF.

CDR3 in DNA: TGCGCCAGCAGCCACCTCAGACAGGGGATGGGGACAGATACGCAGTATTTT. This codes for CASSHLRQGMGTDTQYF. The rearrangement uses TRBV4-1 and TRBJ2-3; TRBD1 agrees at 8 bases. Losses at the gene ends were 3 bases for V and 3 bases for J; bases not matched to a gene: 11. Per the germline V gene, CDR1 is MGHRA and CDR2 is YSYEKL. CDR3 length equals 17 residues.

The CDR3 DNA is TGTGCCATCAGTGAGTTTGCGGGGGGAAGCTCCTACAATGAGCAGTTCTTC. It is translated as CAISEFAGGSSYNEQFF. This chain connects TRBV10-3 to TRBJ2-1; TRBD2 aligns across 8 bases. The V gene's germline CDR1 is ENHRY and CDR2 SYGVKD. This CDR3 is 17 amino acids long. V dropped 1 base and J dropped 0; count of bases not matched to a gene: 5.

This clone was found once. The chain couples TRBV27 to TRBJ1-5; perhaps TRBD1 as D (6 bases). The ends were cut back, 6 bases at V and 5 bases at J, with 8 bases in the middle. The CDR3 has 12 amino acids. Per the germline V gene, CDR1 is MNHEY and CDR2 is SMNVEV (reference sequence). Here the CDR3 reads CASSTGYQPQHF. CDR3 bases: TGTGCCAGCAGCACAGGGTATCAGCCCCAGCATTTT.

The rearrangement links TRBV28 to TRBJ1-5, with D possibly being TRBD1 (5 bases). Germline V gene data show CDR1 as MDHEN and CDR2 as SYDVKM. The V and J ends lost 3 bases and 7 bases respectively, with 16 bases between them. The CDR3 covers 15 residues. CDR3 sequence: CASSFKGLGWQPQHF. The CDR3 DNA sequence: TGTGCCAGCAGTTTTAAGGGGCTCGGTTGGCAGCCCCAGCATTTT.

The chain recombines TRBV4-2 with TRBJ2-3, with D maybe TRBD1 (5 bases). The CDR3 contains 15 residues. V was shortened by 1 base and J by 10 bases, with 18 bases between the two germline ends. Looked up from germline, CDR1 is LGHNA and CDR2 is YNFKEQ. The CDR3 reads CASSQGRESSLAQYF. CDR3 sequence (DNA): TGTGCCAGCAGCCAAGGCAGGGAAAGTTCTTTGGCGCAGTATTTT.

The chain uses TRBV19 and TRBJ1-1, with D maybe TRBD1 (6 bases). Trimming removed 1 base at V and 6 bases at J, with 15 bases between. Germline values: CDR1 LNHDA, CDR2 SQIVND (reference sequence). CDR3 length: 15 residues. The CDR3 loop reads CASSIGGGALPEAFF. The CDR3 DNA follows: TGTGCCAGTAGTATAGGAGGGGGGGCCCTACCTGAAGCTTTCTTT.

This rearrangement joins TRBV11-1 to TRBJ1-3, with 9 bases fitting TRBD1. V lost 5 bases to trimming and J lost 2 bases; unmatched junction nucleotides: 4. Germline CDR1 SGHAT, CDR2 FQDESV (reference sequence). The CDR3 totals 15 residues. The CDR3 here is CASSGQGIAGNTIYF. The CDR3 DNA reads TGTGCCAGCAGCGGACAGGGGATCGCTGGAAACACCATATATTTT.